This is a list of T cell receptor beta chains from one sample in a study of cytomegalovirus exposure and HLA in healthy donors. This table comes from immunoSEQ multiplex PCR, and its TCRdb copy is limited to in-frame clones, with some not included. The data contain more than 130,000 clones, 75% to 80% of them singletons. Sequenced input: PBMCs. These receptors originate from a woman aged 45-65 years in good health and CMV-seronegative. Each CDR3 is given with its conserved first and last residue. D genes are given only for firm matches. Clone size, where shown, is once, few, many, or a class for clones that have expanded.

j_gene | len | d_gene | abundance | v_gene | CDR3aa | CDR3nt
TRBJ2-5 | 16 | - | - | TRBV25-1 | CASSELGGRSQETQYF | TGTGCCAGCAGTGAATTGGGTGGCAGGTCCCAAGAGACCCAGTACTTC
TRBJ2-1 | 18 | TRBD2 | - | TRBV19 | CASTTSGGGESSYNEQFF | TGTGCCAGCACAACTAGCGGGGGCGGGGAAAGCTCCTACAATGAGCAGTTCTTC
TRBJ2-3 | 14 | - | - | TRBV7-9 | CASSFSGVADTQYF | TGTGCCAGCAGCTTTTCAGGGGTGGCAGATACGCAGTATTTT
TRBJ1-2 | 14 | TRBD1 | - | TRBV6-5 | CATQRTGGYYGYTF | TGTGCCACTCAACGGACAGGGGGCTACTATGGCTACACCTTC
TRBJ2-7 | 16 | - | - | TRBV11-2 | CASSLVLGTGGYEQYF | TGTGCCAGCAGCTTAGTTTTAGGAACAGGCGGCTACGAGCAGTACTTC
TRBJ2-2 | 17 | - | - | TRBV5-4 | CASSFGPGRPFTGELFF | TGTGCCAGCAGCTTTGGGCCAGGCCGACCGTTCACCGGGGAGCTGTTTTTT
TRBJ2-7 | 17 | TRBD2 | - | TRBV25-1 | CASNTTEGGRQSYEQYF | TGTGCCAGCAATACTACCGAGGGAGGGAGACAATCCTACGAGCAGTACTTC
TRBJ2-7 | 15 | TRBD1 | - | TRBV7-3 | CASSLMGTGSYEQYF | TGTGCCAGCAGCTTAATGGGGACAGGGTCCTACGAGCAGTACTTC
TRBJ2-2 | 15 | TRBD1 | - | TRBV18 | CASSPRTGVSGELFF | TGTGCCAGCTCACCCCGGACAGGGGTGAGCGGGGAGCTGTTTTTT
TRBJ2-7 | 15 | TRBD1 | few | TRBV18 | CASSPGFRGRYEQYF | TGTGCCAGCTCACCAGGCTTCAGGGGGCGGTACGAGCAGTACTTC
TRBJ2-3 | 14 | TRBD1 | few | TRBV19 | CATATGTATDTQYF | TGTGCCACCGCAACTGGGACAGCCACAGATACGCAGTATTTT
TRBJ1-3 | 18 | - | - | TRBV5-6 | CASSRGVVGGGSGNTIYF | TGTGCCAGCAGCCGGGGGGTCGTCGGGGGAGGATCTGGAAACACCATATATTTT
TRBJ1-2 | 14 | TRBD1 | once | TRBV10-3 | CAISESRDRVGYTF | TGTGCCATCAGTGAGTCTAGAGACAGGGTTGGCTACACCTTC
TRBJ2-1 | 11 | - | - | TRBV2 | CAASGLDEQFF | TGTGCCGCTTCAGGGTTGGATGAGCAGTTCTTC
TRBJ1-1 | 12 | - | - | TRBV7-9 | CASSLVLTEAFF | TGTGCCAGCAGCTTAGTATTAACTGAAGCTTTCTTT
TRBJ2-1 | 16 | - | - | TRBV7-2 | CASSRQGIRAYNEQFF | TGTGCCAGCAGCCGCCAGGGTATCCGGGCCTACAATGAGCAGTTCTTC
TRBJ2-5 | 14 | - | - | TRBV10-3 | CAISESRGGETQYF | TGTGCCATCAGTGAGTCCAGGGGTGGGGAGACCCAGTACTTC
TRBJ2-3 | 18 | TRBD2 | - | TRBV10-3 | CAISESSLAGGSTDTQYF | TGTGCCATCAGTGAGTCCTCGCTAGCGGGGGGCAGTACAGATACGCAGTATTTT
TRBJ1-4 | 15 | TRBD1 | - | TRBV5-1 | CASSLLGTGDEKLFF | TGCGCCAGCAGCTTATTAGGGACAGGGGATGAAAAACTGTTTTTT
TRBJ1-2 | 14 | - | - | TRBV4-1 | CATRGQNFNYGYTF | TGCGCCACCCGAGGACAGAACTTTAACTATGGCTACACCTTC
TRBJ2-2 | 14 | - | - | TRBV9 | CASSVDRMGGELFF | TGTGCCAGCAGCGTAGACAGGATGGGCGGGGAGCTGTTTTTT
TRBJ1-6 | 15 | - | - | TRBV23-1 | CARGGPHSYNSPLHF | TGCGCCCGGGGAGGGCCCCACTCCTATAATTCACCCCTCCACTTT
TRBJ2-1 | 11 | - | - | TRBV19 | CASSIGLGQFF | TGTGCCAGTAGTATAGGACTAGGACAGTTCTTC
TRBJ2-3 | 17 | - | - | TRBV28 | CASRSLSRRGGQDTQYF | TGTGCCAGCAGATCTTTAAGTAGGAGGGGGGGCCAAGATACGCAGTATTTT
TRBJ2-7 | 14 | - | - | TRBV6-6 | CASSLQENSYEQYF | TGTGCCAGCAGCCTACAGGAGAACTCCTACGAGCAGTACTTC
TRBJ1-2 | 15 | - | - | TRBV4-2 | CASSQAAGVDYGYTF | TGTGCCAGCAGCCAAGCTGCAGGGGTGGACTATGGCTACACCTTC
TRBJ1-6 | 13 | TRBD1 | - | TRBV19 | CASSLGQNSPLHF | TGTGCCAGTAGTCTGGGACAGAATTCACCCCTCCACTTT
TRBJ2-3 | 15 | TRBD1 | - | TRBV27 | CASSSPGQFSDTQYF | TGTGCCAGCAGTTCCCCGGGACAGTTTTCGGATACGCAGTATTTT
TRBJ2-7 | 14 | TRBD1 | - | TRBV18 | CASTADRVTYEQYF | TGTGCCAGTACCGCCGACAGGGTTACCTACGAGCAGTACTTC
TRBJ1-4 | 14 | TRBD1 | - | TRBV2 | CASSVQGTNEKLFF | TGTGCCAGCAGTGTACAGGGGACTAATGAAAAACTGTTTTTT
TRBJ1-6 | 14 | TRBD1 | once | TRBV5-8 | CASSWGQGVSPLHF | TGTGCCAGCAGCTGGGGACAGGGGGTTTCACCCCTCCACTTT
TRBJ1-2 | 14 | - | - | TRBV5-1 | CASSLGQSNYGYTF | TGCGCCAGCAGCTTGGGACAGTCGAACTATGGCTACACCTTC
TRBJ2-7 | 15 | - | - | TRBV5-1 | CASSLVPGASYEQYF | TGCGCCAGCAGCTTGGTTCCAGGGGCTTCCTACGAGCAGTACTTC
TRBJ1-2 | 13 | TRBD1 | - | TRBV5-1 | CASGPDRGNGYTF | TGCGCCAGCGGTCCGGACAGGGGGAATGGCTACACCTTC
TRBJ1-4 | 14 | - | - | TRBV28 | CASRQQGGFEKLFF | TGTGCCAGCCGCCAACAGGGTGGTTTTGAAAAACTGTTTTTT
TRBJ1-4 | 16 | TRBD1 | - | TRBV7-2 | CASSLASGQGGEKLFF | TGTGCCAGCAGCTTAGCCAGCGGACAGGGTGGTGAAAAACTGTTTTTT
TRBJ2-7 | 12 | - | - | TRBV11-1 | CAALKNIYEQYF | TGTGCCGCCTTGAAGAACATCTACGAGCAGTACTTC